Shown below are 25 T cell receptor beta chains from a single sample sequenced in a study of vaccination effects on CD4 cells after COVID-19. Profiled with immunoSEQ multiplex PCR; TCRdb holds only in-frame clones, not every one. This table holds about 41,000 clones, under 70% found once. Antigens of these TCRs are unknown. Peptide-pool stimulation followed by sequencing identified expanded antigen-specific CD4+ clonotypes in the ViraFEST assay. At the end of 9 to 11 days of culture, CD4+ T cells were isolated. Prior SARS-CoV-2 infection was absent in the vaccine recipients, as shown by negative nucleocapsid antibodies. Material: CD4+ T cells from PBMCs cultured with HCoV-OC43 spike peptides, obtained before COVID-19 vaccination. The subset was: HCoV-OC43 spike overlapping peptide pool stimulation. These receptors all come from a human donor who received a COVID-19 vaccine.

The chain is built from TRBV18 and TRBJ1-5; unclear D gene. This CDR3 comprises 14 residues. Germline assignment: CDR1 KGHSH and CDR2 LQKENI. Trimming pared 6 bases from V and 2 bases from J, leaving 11 bases between. The CDR3 here is CASSRDTGNQPQHF. The CDR3, as DNA: TGTGCCAGCTCTCGAGACACGGGCAATCAGCCCCAGCATTTT.

This chain links TRBV7-9 with TRBJ1-4; 7 bases match TRBD1. Germline values: CDR1 SEHNR, CDR2 FQNEAQ (reference sequence). The CDR3 contains 14 residues. Germline trimming cut 5 bases from V and 8 bases from J; bases unmatched to any gene: 8. CDR3 in amino acids: CASSPQGSWEKLFF. The CDR3 nucleotides read TGTGCCAGCAGCCCACAGGGGTCGTGGGAAAAACTGTTTTTT.

The CDR3 reads CACGPMAGAGETQYF. The CDR3 nucleotides are TGTGCCTGCGGTCCCATGGCGGGGGCCGGGGAGACCCAGTACTTC. The chain recombines TRBV30 with TRBJ2-5; a possible D gene is TRBD2 (7 bases). The CDR3 is made up of 15 amino acids. The germline CDR1 and CDR2 sequences are GTSNPN and SVGIG (reference sequence). V lost 6 bases to trimming and J lost 5 bases, with 22 bases between them. The complete variable domain, with remaining parts taken from reference TRBV30 and TRBJ2-5, reads SQTIHQWPATLVQPVGSPLSLECTVEGTSNPNLYWYRQAAGRGLQLLFYSVGIGQISSEVPQNLSASRPQDRQFILSSKKLLLSDSGFYLCACGPMAGAGETQYFGPGTRLLVL.

The chain uses TRBV7-8 and TRBJ2-4; 12 nucleotides line up with TRBD2. The junction had 13 bases not matched to a gene; V was cut back by 2 bases and J by 2 bases. This CDR3 has 20 residues. The germline V gene encodes CDR1 SGHVS and CDR2 FQNEAQ. The CDR3 DNA follows: TGTGCCAGCAGCTTATCTGTGCTAGCGGGGGGGGGATTAACCAAAAACATTCAGTACTTC. Residues: CASSLSVLAGGGLTKNIQYF. Full variable domain (outside the CDR3, taken from reference TRBV7-8 and TRBJ2-4): GAGVSQSPRYKVAKRGQDVALRCDPISGHVSLFWYQQALGQGPEFLTYFQNEAQLDKSGLPSDRFFAERPEGSVSTLKIQRTQQEDSAVYLCASSLSVLAGGGLTKNIQYFGAGTRLSVL.

In nucleotides, the CDR3 is TGTGCCAGCAGTGAGACTCCAGCGGGGCCCTACGAGCAGTACTTC. Amino acids: CASSETPAGPYEQYF. The chain carries TRBV6-1 and TRBJ2-7, with 7 bases identical to TRBD2. The CDR3 loop spans 15 amino acids. The germline V gene has CDR1 MNHNS and CDR2 SASEGT. V gave up 3 bases and J gave up 2 bases; unmatched junction bases: 7.

The chain uses TRBV2 and TRBJ2-7; D is perhaps TRBD1 or TRBD2 (5 bases each). Germline lookup yields CDR1 SNHLY and CDR2 FYNNEI. Trimming took off 5 bases at V and 10 bases at J, with 12 bases between the two ends. This CDR3 is 11 amino acids long. CDR3 in amino acids: CASSRDGVQYF. CDR3 sequence (DNA): TGTGCCAGCAGTAGGGACGGAGTACAGTACTTC.

This chain links TRBV19 with TRBJ2-3, with TRBD2 as a possible D gene (5 bases). Germline V lookup: CDR1 LNHDA, CDR2 SQIVND (reference sequence). This CDR3 has 15 amino acids. Between the trimmed V and J ends, which lost 5 bases and 7 bases, there was a span of 19 bases. The CDR3 nucleotides read TGTGCCAGTAGTTCGTCGCGGGTGTCGGGGAATACGCAGTATTTT. Translated: CASSSSRVSGNTQYF.

The sample holds one count of this clone. The chain uses TRBV28 and TRBJ1-2, with a possible D match to TRBD1 (5 bases). The CDR3 length is 15 residues. Germline V gives CDR1 MDHEN, CDR2 SYDVKM. The V end was cut by 5 bases, the J end by 8 bases, with 21 bases between. The CDR3 spells CASSPLGAGREGYTF. The CDR3 bases are TGTGCCAGCAGTCCCCTAGGGGCCGGGAGGGAGGGCTACACCTTC.

This chain connects TRBV6-4 to TRBJ1-2; TRBD1 matches 7 bases. Germline CDR1 and CDR2: MRHNA and SNTAGT. V lost 7 bases and J lost 8; bases outside the gene matches: 7. The CDR3 is 12 residues long. The CDR3 loop is CASKTGAGGYTF. In DNA form, the CDR3 reads TGTGCCAGCAAAACAGGGGCTGGAGGCTACACCTTC.

This sequence joins TRBV6-5 and TRBJ2-7, with D possibly matching TRBD1 (5 bases). The germline CDR1 and CDR2 sequences are MNHEY and SVGAGI. V was cut by 5 bases and J by 6 bases, with 8 bases left in between. This CDR3 spans 11 amino acids. CDR3 protein: CASSTTGEQYF. Here the CDR3 DNA reads TGTGCCAGCAGTACCACAGGCGAGCAGTACTTC.

This chain uses TRBV7-9 with TRBJ1-2; the D gene is possibly TRBD1 (5 bases). Germline values: CDR1 SEHNR, CDR2 FQNEAQ (reference sequence). The V end was cut by 1 base, the J end by 8 bases, with 11 bases between. This CDR3 is 13 amino acids long. The DNA of the CDR3 is TGTGCCAGCAGCTTAGGAGGGGCCCCGGGCTACACCTTC. Translating it yields CASSLGGAPGYTF.

The chain uses TRBV2 and TRBJ2-2, with TRBD2 identical over 8 bases. After removal of 6 bases from V and 7 bases from J, the junction contained 4 bases not matched to a gene. Per the germline V gene, CDR1 is SNHLY and CDR2 is FYNNEI. The CDR3 runs to 13 residues. CDR3 sequence (DNA): TGTGCCAGCAGGCGGGGGGCGAGCGGGGAGCTGTTTTTT. This codes for CASRRGASGELFF.

This sequence joins TRBV30 and TRBJ1-5; a possible D gene is TRBD1 (5 bases). Germline lookup yields CDR1 GTSNPN and CDR2 SVGIG (reference sequence). Trimming left V 0 bases short and J 2 bases short, with 8 bases between. This CDR3 has 14 amino acids. The CDR3 is CAWSVGGGNQPQHF. CDR3 nucleotides: TGTGCCTGGAGTGTGGGGGGAGGCAATCAGCCCCAGCATTTT. The variable domain in full, completed from reference TRBV30 and TRBJ1-5, reads SQTIHQWPATLVQPVGSPLSLECTVEGTSNPNLYWYRQAAGRGLQLLFYSVGIGQISSEVPQNLSASRPQDRQFILSSKKLLLSDSGFYLCAWSVGGGNQPQHFGDGTRLSIL.

The J gene is TRBJ1-2, the V gene TRBV5-1; the D is unclear. Trimming shortened V by 0 bases and J by 3 bases, and 6 bases separated the two germline ends. Germline loops: CDR1 SGHRS, CDR2 YFSETQ. The CDR3 runs to 13 residues. This chain's CDR3 is CASSLAGDYGYTF. Written as DNA, the CDR3 is TGCGCCAGCAGCTTGGCCGGGGACTATGGCTACACCTTC.

This clone has just one count. CDR3 sequence (DNA): TGTGCCAGCAGTGAAGGACAGGGTTGGTCATTTAGCACTGAAGCTTTCTTT. Protein: CASSEGQGWSFSTEAFF. J is TRBJ1-1 and V is TRBV2; 7 nucleotides agree with TRBD1. V shed 1 base, J shed 4 bases, and the junction held 12 bases outside the gene matches. Germline CDR1 is SNHLY and CDR2 is FYNNEI. This CDR3 region has 17 residues.

The rearrangement links TRBV15 to TRBJ1-6; maybe TRBD1 (5 bases). This CDR3 contains 15 residues. Trimming stripped 4 bases from V and 7 bases from J, with 14 bases between. Germline CDR1 is LNHNV and CDR2 is YYDKDF (reference sequence). DNA of the CDR3: TGTGCCACCAGCATGGGGACGGGTTTCAATTCACCCCTCCACTTT. Protein sequence: CATSMGTGFNSPLHF.

The CDR3 DNA reads as TGTGCCATCAGTGAGCTAGTCGGGACTAACTATGGCTACACCTTC. It codes for CAISELVGTNYGYTF. The rearrangement links TRBV10-3 to TRBJ1-2, with no clear D. This CDR3 is built from 15 residues. The ends were cut back, 2 bases at V and 0 bases at J, with 10 bases in the middle. The V gene's germline CDR1 is ENHRY and CDR2 SYGVKD.

The chain couples TRBV28 to TRBJ2-7, with TRBD1 matching 12 bases. Germline CDR1 reads MDHEN; CDR2 reads SYDVKM. V gave up 3 bases and J gave up 6 bases; unmatched junction bases: 6. The CDR3 contains 15 residues. The CDR3 region has the DNA TGTGCCAGCAGTTTGGTGGGACAGGGGGCACGCGAGCAGTACTTC. This translates into CASSLVGQGAREQYF.

This rearrangement joins TRBV6-4 to TRBJ2-1; D not resolved. CDR3 size: 14 residues. Germline V gene data show CDR1 as MRHNA and CDR2 as SNTAGT. Trimming removed 0 bases at V and 4 bases at J, with 7 bases between. The CDR3: CASSDSDGYNEQFF. CDR3 sequence (DNA): TGTGCCAGCAGTGACTCGGACGGATACAATGAGCAGTTCTTC.

The chain uses TRBV6-5 and TRBJ2-5, with 12 nucleotides matching TRBD2. This CDR3 contains 15 residues. Germline V gene lookup returns CDR1 MNHEY and CDR2 SVGAGI. Trimming took 6 bases from V and 1 from J; bases not matched to a gene: 3. The CDR3 reads CASRTSGSPQETQYF. The CDR3 bases are TGTGCCAGCAGGACTAGCGGGAGCCCCCAAGAGACCCAGTACTTC.

A single count supports this clone. The chain has TRBV6-5 and TRBJ1-2; D uncertain. The CDR3 covers 13 residues. Trimming removed 6 bases at V and 4 bases at J, with 12 bases between. In germline, CDR1 is MNHEY, CDR2 SVGAGI. The CDR3 loop is CASSPVGPYGYTF. The CDR3 DNA is TGTGCCAGCAGCCCCGTTGGGCCCTATGGCTACACCTTC.

The chain is built from TRBV3-1 (or the pseudogene TRBV3-2) and TRBJ2-2; 9 nucleotides match TRBD1. Trimming removed 8 bases from V and 5 bases from J; junction bases left unmatched: 6. The CDR3 sequence is 14 residues long. CDR1 is LGHDT and CDR2 is YNNKEL in the germline V gene (reference sequence). The CDR3: CASAWGQGTGELFF. CDR3 nucleotides: TGTGCCAGCGCTTGGGGACAGGGAACCGGGGAGCTGTTTTTT.

The table lists this clone with a count of one. The chain has TRBV7-9 and TRBJ1-2; unclear D gene. Trimming removed 11 bases from V and 2 bases from J, with 15 bases in between. Germline CDR1 SEHNR, CDR2 FQNEAQ (reference sequence). This CDR3 contains 13 residues. The CDR3 loop reads CASQRSTNYGYTF. The CDR3 DNA sequence: TGTGCCTCTCAAAGGTCAACGAACTATGGCTACACCTTC.

This chain links TRBV9 with TRBJ1-1, with 7 bases matching TRBD1. Germline V CDR1 and CDR2: SGDLS, YYNGEE. The CDR3 runs 17 residues. J was trimmed by 2 bases and V by 0 bases; bases with no gene match: 10. Here the CDR3 DNA reads TGTGCCAGCAGCGTAGCAGTAGGGGGCCCCTTAAACACTGAAGCTTTCTTT. As protein: CASSVAVGGPLNTEAFF.

The chain employs TRBV28 and TRBJ1-5; D gene uncertain. V shed 3 bases and J shed 6 bases, with 9 bases lying between them. The CDR3 length is 13 residues. The germline V gene encodes CDR1 MDHEN and CDR2 SYDVKM. Here the CDR3 reads CASSFQVGQPQHF. CDR3 sequence (DNA): TGTGCCAGCAGTTTTCAAGTAGGTCAGCCCCAGCATTTT.